One and the same sample provided the 14 T cell receptor beta chains below, sequenced in a study of blood T cell repertoires in COVID-19. Libraries were prepared by immunoSEQ multiplex PCR; TCRdb keeps only in-frame clonotypes and omits some of them. The table shows about 98,000 clones, with 87% occurring only once. The source material was peripheral blood. Receptors were obtained from a man in his 70s with acute or convalescent COVID-19.

The rearrangement links TRBV11-2 to TRBJ2-7; 11 positions match TRBD2. CDR1 is SGHAT, CDR2 FQNNGV, per germline. CDR3 length: 19 amino acids. The trim removed 0 bases at V and 2 bases at J, leaving 12 bases unmatched. In DNA form, the CDR3 reads TGTGCCAGCAGCTTAGATTTGGCTAGCGGGGGGATACCAACCTACGAGCAGTACGTC. It translates to CASSLDLASGGIPTYEQYV.

This clone was seen a handful of times. The CDR3 bases are TGCGCCAGCAGCTTACCGCAGGGGCGAGAGACTGAAGCTTTCTTT. Protein sequence: CASSLPQGRETEAFF. The V and J genes are TRBV5-1 and TRBJ1-1, with D possibly being TRBD1 (6 bases). Germline lookup yields CDR1 SGHRS and CDR2 YFSETQ. V was clipped by 2 bases and J by 5 bases, with 16 bases between them. The CDR3 has 15 residues.

The chain uses TRBV12-1 and TRBJ2-5; the tabulated D call, TRBD2, remains unverified against the DNA. TRBV12-1 is deemed a pseudogene. The CDR3 is 19 amino acids. CDR3 protein: CASSCRISSSGVLEETQYF. The CDR3, as DNA: TGTGCCAGCAGCTGCCGGATCAGTTCTAGCGGGGTCTTAGAAGAGACCCAGTACTTC.

This chain uses TRBV6-1 with TRBJ2-7, with 11 nucleotides matching TRBD2. The CDR3 length is 15 residues. Germline V gene data show CDR1 as MNHNS and CDR2 as SASEGT. V lost 3 bases, J lost 0 bases, and 1 base stayed unmatched. CDR3 region: CASSDSGGASYEQYV. DNA for the CDR3: TGTGCCAGCAGTGATAGCGGGGGGGCCTCCTACGAGCAGTACGTC.

V and J are TRBV5-4 and TRBJ2-5; possibly TRBD1 for D (6 bases). Looked up from germline, CDR1 is SGHNT and CDR2 is YYREEE (reference sequence). This CDR3 contains 13 residues. V lost 4 bases and J 4 bases, leaving 11 bases between the germline ends. DNA for the CDR3: TGTGCCAGCAGCCAACAGGGACGAGAGACCCAGTACTTC. This encodes CASSQQGRETQYF. Looking up the rest from reference TRBV5-4 and TRBJ2-5 gives the full variable domain: ETGVTQSPTHLIKTRGQQVTLRCSSQSGHNTVSWYQQALGQGPQFIFQYYREEENGRGNFPPRFSGLQFPNYSSELNVNALELDDSALYLCASSQQGRETQYFGPGTRLLVL.

The V gene is TRBV28, the J gene TRBJ2-5; 11 positions agree with TRBD2. The germline V gene has CDR1 MDHEN and CDR2 SYDVKM. The V segment lost 3 bases and the J segment 2 bases; nucleotides outside the gene matches: 5. CDR3 length: 16 amino acids. CDR3: CASSFGLAGGQETQYF. The CDR3 nucleotides read TGTGCCAGCAGTTTTGGGCTAGCGGGGGGACAAGAGACCCAGTACTTC.

The chain links TRBV5-1 to TRBJ1-4; possibly TRBD1 for D (5 bases). This CDR3 is 14 amino acids long. Trimming stripped 2 bases from V and 4 bases from J, with 9 bases between. CDR1 and CDR2 from the germline V gene are SGHRS and YFSETQ. This chain's CDR3 is CASSFTGGNEKLFF. CDR3 in DNA: TGCGCCAGCAGCTTCACAGGTGGTAATGAAAAACTGTTTTTT.

The chain uses TRBV6-4 and TRBJ2-2, with D perhaps TRBD1 (5 bases). The CDR3 extends over 16 amino acids. V lost 3 bases and J 7 bases, leaving 18 bases between the germline ends. CDR1 and CDR2 (germline): MRHNA, SNTAGT. The CDR3 reads CASSEKGQDMLGELFF. DNA of the CDR3: TGTGCCAGCAGTGAAAAGGGGCAGGACATGCTCGGGGAGCTGTTTTTT.

The chain employs TRBV11-2 and TRBJ1-2; TRBD1 matches at 7 bases. This CDR3 spans 17 amino acids. The V gene end was trimmed by 1 base and the J gene end by 3 bases; junction bases not matched to a gene: 11. The V gene's germline CDR1 is SGHAT and CDR2 FQNNGV. CDR3 sequence: CASSLVTGSGVHYGYTF. The CDR3 nucleotides are TGTGCCAGCAGCTTAGTGACAGGGTCAGGGGTCCACTATGGCTACACCTTC. Based on the CDR3 plus reference TRBV11-2 and TRBJ1-2, the full variable domain is EAGVAQSPRYKIIEKRQSVAFWCNPISGHATLYWYQQILGQGPKLLIQFQNNGVVDDSQLPKDRFSAERLKGVDSTLKIQPAKLEDSAVYLCASSLVTGSGVHYGYTFGSGTRLTVV.

This clone was counted a single time. The J gene is TRBJ2-7, the V gene TRBV11-2, with unresolved D. CDR3 length equals 15 residues. V was clipped by 5 bases and J by 0 bases, with 14 bases between them. Germline V gene sequence: CDR1 SGHAT, CDR2 FQNNGV. The CDR3 protein is CASSPGRGSSYEQYV. CDR3 nucleotide sequence: TGTGCCAGCAGCCCCGGCCGAGGCTCCTCCTACGAGCAGTACGTC.

This chain's CDR3 is CASSGSGRTEAFF. Written as DNA, the CDR3 is TGCGCCAGCAGCGGCTCAGGGAGGACTGAAGCTTTCTTT. The rearrangement joins TRBV5-1 to TRBJ1-1; the D gene is possibly TRBD1 (5 bases). Germline CDR1 is SGHRS and CDR2 is YFSETQ. The CDR3 has 13 amino acids. V lost 4 bases and J lost 5, with 12 bases in between. The whole variable domain, filled in from reference TRBV5-1 and TRBJ1-1, reads KAGVTQTPRYLIKTRGQQVTLSCSPISGHRSVSWYQQTPGQGLQFLFEYFSETQRNKGNFPGRFSGRQFSNSRSEMNVSTLELGDSALYLCASSGSGRTEAFFGQGTRLTVV.

The V call is TRBV5-8, the J call TRBJ2-1; D gene unclear. Trimming left V 0 bases short and J 9 bases short, with 16 bases between. This CDR3 spans 15 amino acids. Germline values: CDR1 SGHTS, CDR2 YDEGEE. CDR3: CASSLGALGQGEQFF. The CDR3 DNA reads as TGTGCCAGCAGCTTGGGGGCCCTCGGCCAAGGTGAGCAGTTCTTC.

This chain links TRBV28 with TRBJ1-2; D remains unclear. CDR1 and CDR2 from the germline V gene are MDHEN and SYDVKM. This CDR3 region has 13 residues. V lost 1 base, J lost 4 bases, and 7 bases lay in between. The CDR3 loop reads CASSLLQFYGYTF. CDR3 DNA: TGTGCCAGCAGTTTATTACAGTTCTATGGCTACACCTTC.

This clone was seen a single time. The chain has TRBV29-1 and TRBJ2-5; D gene uncertain. The CDR3 totals 11 residues. The germline CDR1 and CDR2 sequences are SQVTM and ANQGSEA. V lost 5 bases and J lost 5, with 9 bases in between. The CDR3 DNA reads as TGCAGCGTTTGGGCAGTGGAGACCCAGTACTTC. Amino acids: CSVWAVETQYF.